Listed below are T cell receptor beta chains from one sample, sequenced in a study of blood T cell repertoires in COVID-19. The method was immunoSEQ multiplex PCR; TCRdb's version includes in-frame clones alone and lacks a portion of them. This sample has roughly 150,000 clones, with 75% to 85% found just once. Sequenced: peripheral blood. These receptors were taken from a woman between 45 and 65 years old in a cohort sampled during active or convalescent COVID-19. Each CDR3 is given with its conserved first and last residue. A D gene is named only where the DNA matches it firmly. Some rows mark clone size as missing; the rest say once, few, many or name a class of expanded clone.

clone_size j_call v_call d_call cdr3_aa cdr3_nt
- TRBJ2-2 TRBV4-1 TRBD2 CASSQQKGLAGPDKNTGELFF TGCGCCAGCAGCCAACAAAAGGGACTAGCGGGGCCGGATAAGAACACCGGGGAGCTGTTTTTT
- TRBJ1-6 TRBV13 TRBD1 CASSFGDRGHSPLHF TGTGCCAGCAGCTTTGGGGACAGGGGGCATTCACCCCTCCACTTT
- TRBJ2-3 TRBV2 TRBD1 CASSSRQGTDTQYF TGTGCCAGCAGTTCTCGACAGGGGACAGATACGCAGTATTTT
- TRBJ1-5 TRBV27 - CASRSGGAGWNQPQHF TGTGCCAGCAGGTCAGGTGGGGCCGGTTGGAATCAGCCCCAGCATTTT
- TRBJ1-2 TRBV21-1 - CASSKPGRGGGYTF TGTGCCAGCAGCAAACCGGGGCGAGGGGGTGGCTACACCTTC
- TRBJ1-4 TRBV29-1 - CSVEGGANEKLFF TGCAGCGTTGAAGGCGGGGCTAATGAAAAACTGTTTTTT
many TRBJ1-2 TRBV5-1 - CASSLVADYGYTF TGCGCCAGCAGCTTGGTAGCAGACTATGGCTACACCTTC
- TRBJ2-5 TRBV7-2 TRBD2 CASSSVMRGGRGSQETQYF TGTGCCAGCAGCTCGGTCATGAGGGGTGGGCGGGGGTCGCAAGAGACCCAGTACTTC
once TRBJ1-5 TRBV30 - CAWRRGTNQPQHF TGTGCCTGGAGGAGGGGGACCAATCAGCCCCAGCATTTT
- TRBJ1-1 TRBV3-1/TRBV3-2 TRBD1 CASSQGQPIEAFF TGTGCCAGCAGCCAGGGACAGCCCATTGAAGCTTTCTTT
- TRBJ2-2 TRBV5-1 TRBD2 CASSLISGGLKGELFF TGCGCCAGCAGCTTGATCTCGGGGGGACTCAAGGGGGAGCTGTTTTTT
once TRBJ2-7 TRBV7-8 TRBD1 CASSLGVGTGAHEQYF TGTGCCAGCAGCTTAGGGGTGGGCACAGGGGCGCACGAGCAGTACTTC
- TRBJ1-4 TRBV18 - CASSPQELNEKLFF TGTGCCAGCTCACCACAGGAGTTAAATGAAAAACTGTTTTTT
- TRBJ1-2 TRBV6-1 TRBD1 CASSDTGDYGYTF TGTGCCAGCAGTGACACAGGGGACTATGGCTACACCTTC
few TRBJ1-4 TRBV25-1 - CASSIMGGAEKLFF TGTGCCAGCAGTATCATGGGGGGAGCCGAAAAACTGTTTTTT
- TRBJ2-4 TRBV4-3 TRBD2 CASSQDTTSGGRAAKNIQYF TGCGCCAGCAGCCAAGATACGACTAGCGGGGGGCGGGCGGCCAAAAACATTCAGTACTTC
- TRBJ2-7 TRBV21-1 - CASSDRLAGTLYEQYF TGTGCCAGCAGCGATCGACTAGCGGGGACGTTATACGAGCAGTACTTC
- TRBJ2-7 TRBV2 - CASSSDRMPYEQYF TGTGCCAGCAGTTCAGACAGGATGCCCTACGAGCAGTACTTC
- TRBJ2-4 TRBV12-3/TRBV12-4 - CASSTRGLDIQYF TGTGCCAGCAGTACCAGGGGTTTGGACATTCAGTACTTC
- TRBJ1-2 TRBV7-2 - CASSRDRGDGYTF TGTGCCAGCAGCCGCGACCGGGGAGATGGCTACACCTTC
- TRBJ2-1 TRBV3-1/TRBV3-2 TRBD2 CASSQEAGGSYNEQFF TGTGCCAGCAGCCAAGAAGCGGGGGGGTCCTACAATGAGCAGTTCTTC
- TRBJ1-3 TRBV4-3 - CASSQAPGNTIYF TGCGCCAGCAGCCAGGCCCCGGGAAACACCATATATTTT
- TRBJ2-3 TRBV10-1 - CASSETSPSTDTQYF TGCGCCAGCAGTGAAACTAGCCCGAGCACAGATACGCAGTATTTT
few TRBJ1-6 TRBV19 TRBD1 CASGETGGRSPLHF TGTGCCAGTGGGGAGACAGGGGGCCGGTCACCCCTCCACTTT
once TRBJ2-7 TRBV7-9 - CASSLVGTGQHYEQYF TGTGCCAGCAGCTTAGTCGGTACAGGGCAACACTACGAGCAGTACTTC
- TRBJ1-6 TRBV6-6 TRBD1 CASRGTGPNSPLHF TGTGCCAGCAGGGGGACAGGTCCCAATTCACCCCTCCACTTT
- TRBJ1-3 TRBV5-1 TRBD1 CASSSWDRASVGNTIYF TGCGCCAGCAGCTCCTGGGACAGGGCGAGCGTTGGAAACACCATATATTTT
once TRBJ2-1 TRBV5-6 TRBD2 CASSPTSGGPGIEQFF TGTGCCAGCAGCCCGACTAGCGGGGGGCCAGGTATTGAGCAGTTCTTC
- TRBJ2-3 TRBV4-2 - CASSQDMGGRGDTQYF TGTGCCAGCAGCCAAGATATGGGGGGGCGGGGAGATACGCAGTATTTT
- TRBJ2-5 TRBV12-5 - CASGSIVAGAQETQYF TGTGCTAGTGGTTCGATCGTCGCGGGGGCCCAGGAGACCCAGTACTTC
- TRBJ1-5 TRBV2 - CASEGGDQPQHF TGTGCCAGCGAGGGGGGGGATCAGCCCCAGCATTTT
- TRBJ1-2 TRBV3-1/TRBV3-2 TRBD1 CASSQGRGQGASGYTF TGTGCCAGCAGCCAAGGGAGGGGACAGGGGGCAAGTGGCTACACCTTC
once TRBJ1-5 TRBV4-3 TRBD1 CASSQDRGPNQPQHF TGCGCCAGCAGCCAAGACAGGGGGCCCAATCAGCCCCAGCATTTT
few TRBJ1-1 TRBV12-5 - CASGSQTETEAFF TGTGCTAGTGGTTCTCAAACAGAGACTGAAGCTTTCTTT
- TRBJ2-7 TRBV27 - CASSRLQGEQYF TGTGCCAGCAGTCGTCTCCAGGGGGAGCAGTACTTC
- TRBJ2-5 TRBV3-1/TRBV3-2 TRBD2 CASSQVRGGGETQYF TGTGCCAGCAGCCAAGTACGGGGGGGAGGGGAGACCCAGTACTTC
once TRBJ1-5 TRBV19 - CATSLVGQGSSNQPQHF TGTGCCACCTCTTTGGTCGGACAAGGGTCTAGCAATCAGCCCCAGCATTTT
once TRBJ2-7 TRBV2 - CASSEVDSSYEQYF TGTGCCAGCAGTGAAGTGGACTCCTCCTACGAGCAGTACTTC
- TRBJ1-2 TRBV19 TRBD1 CASSSTPGTGDYGYTF TGTGCCAGTAGCAGTACCCCCGGGACAGGGGACTATGGCTACACCTTC